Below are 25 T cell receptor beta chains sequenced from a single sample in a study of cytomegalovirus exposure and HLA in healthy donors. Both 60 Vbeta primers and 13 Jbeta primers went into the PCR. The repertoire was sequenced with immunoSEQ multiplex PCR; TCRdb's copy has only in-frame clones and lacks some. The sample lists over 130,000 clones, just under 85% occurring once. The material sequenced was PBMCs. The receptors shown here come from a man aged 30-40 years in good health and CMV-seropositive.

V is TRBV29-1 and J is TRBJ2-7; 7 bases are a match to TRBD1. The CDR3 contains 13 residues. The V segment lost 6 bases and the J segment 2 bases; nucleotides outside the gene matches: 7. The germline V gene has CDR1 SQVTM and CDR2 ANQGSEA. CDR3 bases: TGCAGCGTCCTCGGGACAGACCCCTACGAGCAGTACTTC. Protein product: CSVLGTDPYEQYF.

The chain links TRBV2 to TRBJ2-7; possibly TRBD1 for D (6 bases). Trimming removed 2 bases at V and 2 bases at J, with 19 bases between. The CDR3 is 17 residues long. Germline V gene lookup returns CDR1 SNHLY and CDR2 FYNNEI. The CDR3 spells CASSEPGGGRSPYEQYF. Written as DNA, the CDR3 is TGTGCCAGCAGTGAACCGGGTGGGGGCAGGAGTCCCTACGAGCAGTACTTC.

The CDR3 DNA follows: TGTGCCAGCAGTTGGACAGGACTAGCGGGAGATGAGCAGTTCTTC. Translation gives CASSWTGLAGDEQFF. This chain links TRBV28 with TRBJ2-1, with 13 bases fitting TRBD2. The J segment lost 8 bases and the V segment lost 4 bases, leaving 5 bases of the junction unmatched. The CDR3 totals 15 residues. The germline V gene encodes CDR1 MDHEN and CDR2 SYDVKM.

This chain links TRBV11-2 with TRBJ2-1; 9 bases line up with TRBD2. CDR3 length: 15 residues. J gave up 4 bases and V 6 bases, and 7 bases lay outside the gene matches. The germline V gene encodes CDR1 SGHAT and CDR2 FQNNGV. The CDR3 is CASRPTSGYYNEQFF. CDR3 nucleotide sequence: TGTGCCAGCAGACCAACTAGCGGGTATTACAATGAGCAGTTCTTC.

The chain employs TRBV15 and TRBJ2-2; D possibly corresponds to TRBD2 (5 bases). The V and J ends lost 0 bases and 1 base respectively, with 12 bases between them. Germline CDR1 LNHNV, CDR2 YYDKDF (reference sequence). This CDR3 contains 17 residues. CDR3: CATSRDVAGMNTGELFF. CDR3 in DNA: TGTGCCACCAGCAGAGATGTGGCCGGGATGAACACCGGGGAGCTGTTTTTT.

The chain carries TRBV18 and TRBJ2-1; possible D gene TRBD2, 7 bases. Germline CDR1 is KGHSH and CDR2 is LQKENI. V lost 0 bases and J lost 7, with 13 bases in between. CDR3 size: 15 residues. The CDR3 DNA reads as TGTGCCAGCTCACCACCGGGGGGGCCAAGTAATGAGCAGTTCTTC. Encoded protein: CASSPPGGPSNEQFF.

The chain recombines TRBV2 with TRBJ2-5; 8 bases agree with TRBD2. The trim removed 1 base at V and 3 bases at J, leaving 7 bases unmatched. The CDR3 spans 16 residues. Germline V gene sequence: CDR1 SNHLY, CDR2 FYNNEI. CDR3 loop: CASSEEVAGGKETQYF. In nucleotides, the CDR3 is TGTGCCAGCAGTGAAGAGGTGGCGGGGGGTAAAGAGACCCAGTACTTC.

The CDR3 spells CASSARAGGIGGTDTQYF. CDR3 bases: TGTGCCAGCAGTGCCAGGGCGGGGGGGATCGGGGGCACAGATACGCAGTATTTT. This chain connects TRBV2 to TRBJ2-3; 9 bases fit TRBD2. The germline gives CDR1 SNHLY, CDR2 FYNNEI. Trimming cost V 4 bases and J 1 base; bases outside gene matches: 12. The CDR3 consists of 18 residues.

The CDR3 region is CASSQDYLAGGSYNEQFF. In DNA, the CDR3 is TGCGCCAGCAGCCAAGATTATCTGGCAGGGGGCTCCTACAATGAGCAGTTCTTC. This chain links TRBV4-1 with TRBJ2-1; 7 positions match TRBD1. V shed 0 bases, J shed 0 bases, and the junction held 8 bases outside the gene matches. The CDR3 extends over 18 amino acids. The germline gives CDR1 MGHRA, CDR2 YSYEKL.

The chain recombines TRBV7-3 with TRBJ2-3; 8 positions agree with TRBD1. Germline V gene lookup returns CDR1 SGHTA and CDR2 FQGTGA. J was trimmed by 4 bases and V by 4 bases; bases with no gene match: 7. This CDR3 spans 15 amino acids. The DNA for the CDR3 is TGTGCCAGCAGCTCCGGACAGGGTGTGGCAGATACGCAGTATTTT. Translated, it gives CASSSGQGVADTQYF.

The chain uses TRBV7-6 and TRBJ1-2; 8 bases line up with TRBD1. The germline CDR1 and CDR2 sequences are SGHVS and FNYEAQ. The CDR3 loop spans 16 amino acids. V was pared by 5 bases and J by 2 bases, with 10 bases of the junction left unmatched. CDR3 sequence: CASSPRTGLANYGYTF. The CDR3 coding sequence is TGTGCCAGCAGCCCAAGGACAGGGTTGGCGAACTATGGCTACACCTTC.

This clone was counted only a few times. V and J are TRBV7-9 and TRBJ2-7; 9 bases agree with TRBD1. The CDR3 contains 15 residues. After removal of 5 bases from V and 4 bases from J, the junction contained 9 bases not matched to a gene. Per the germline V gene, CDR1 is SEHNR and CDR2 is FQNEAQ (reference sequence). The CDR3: CASSTARDRVYEQYF. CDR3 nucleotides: TGTGCCAGCAGCACTGCCCGGGACAGGGTATACGAGCAGTACTTC. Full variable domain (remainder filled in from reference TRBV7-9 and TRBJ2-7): DTGVSQNPRHKITKRGQNVTFRCDPISEHNRLYWYRQTLGQGPEFLTYFQNEAQLEKSRLLSDRFSAERPKGSFSTLEIQRTEQGDSAMYLCASSTARDRVYEQYFGPGTRLTVT.

The CDR3 DNA sequence: TGTGCCAGCAGGCCAACACTAGGCGGGGGGGCGGAGCTGTTTTTT. It specifies CASRPTLGGGAELFF. V gene TRBV28 combines with J gene TRBJ2-2; 9 nucleotides align to TRBD2. CDR1 and CDR2 (germline): MDHEN, SYDVKM. CDR3 length: 15 amino acids. With V trimmed by 6 bases and J by 10 bases, 12 bases remained unmatched.

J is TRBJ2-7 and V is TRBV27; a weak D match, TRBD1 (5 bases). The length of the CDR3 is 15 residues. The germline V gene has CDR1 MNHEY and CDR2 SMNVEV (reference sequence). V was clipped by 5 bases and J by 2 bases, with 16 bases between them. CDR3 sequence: CASSKNHRSAYEQYF. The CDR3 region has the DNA TGTGCCAGCAGTAAAAACCACAGGTCGGCCTACGAGCAGTACTTC.

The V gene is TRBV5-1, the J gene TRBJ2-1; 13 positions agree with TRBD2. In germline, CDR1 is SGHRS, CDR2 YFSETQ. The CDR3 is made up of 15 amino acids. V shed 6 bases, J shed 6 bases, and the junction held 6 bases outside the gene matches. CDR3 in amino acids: CASTELAGGLNEQFF. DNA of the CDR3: TGCGCCAGCACCGAACTAGCGGGAGGGCTCAATGAGCAGTTCTTC.

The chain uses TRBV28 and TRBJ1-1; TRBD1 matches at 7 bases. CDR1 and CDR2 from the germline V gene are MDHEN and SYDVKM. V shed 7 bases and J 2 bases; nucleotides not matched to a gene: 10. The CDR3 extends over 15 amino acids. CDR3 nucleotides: TGTGCCAGCAATACCGGGACAGCACTTAACACTGAAGCTTTCTTT. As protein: CASNTGTALNTEAFF. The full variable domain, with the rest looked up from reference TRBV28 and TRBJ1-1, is DVKVTQSSRYLVKRTGEKVFLECVQDMDHENMFWYRQDPGLGLRLIYFSYDVKMKEKGDIPEGYSVSREKKERFSLILESASTNQTSMYLCASNTGTALNTEAFFGQGTRLTVV.

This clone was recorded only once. Here the CDR3 reads CSVAARGGGRLRVTDTQYF. The CDR3, as DNA: TGCAGCGTTGCCGCGAGAGGCGGGGGGCGCCTGAGGGTCACAGATACGCAGTATTTT. The rearrangement uses TRBV29-1 and TRBJ2-3; 8 bases align to TRBD2. V trimming: 4 bases; J trimming: 2 bases; junction bases outside the gene matches: 20. CDR3 length: 19 amino acids. CDR1 SQVTM and CDR2 ANQGSEA come from the germline V gene.

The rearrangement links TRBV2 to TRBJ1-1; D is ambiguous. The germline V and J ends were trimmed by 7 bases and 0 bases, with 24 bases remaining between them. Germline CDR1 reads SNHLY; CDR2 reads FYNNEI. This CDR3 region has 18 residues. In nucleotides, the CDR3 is TGTGCCAGCAAACCCCCGGAGGGCGGGAAAGAAATGAACACTGAAGCTTTCTTT. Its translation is CASKPPEGGKEMNTEAFF.

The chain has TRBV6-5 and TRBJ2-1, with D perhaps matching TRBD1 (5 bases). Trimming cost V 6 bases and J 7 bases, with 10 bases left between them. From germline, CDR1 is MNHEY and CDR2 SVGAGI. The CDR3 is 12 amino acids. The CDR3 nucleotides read TGTGCCAGCAGCCCATCAGGGAATGAGCAGTTCTTC. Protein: CASSPSGNEQFF.

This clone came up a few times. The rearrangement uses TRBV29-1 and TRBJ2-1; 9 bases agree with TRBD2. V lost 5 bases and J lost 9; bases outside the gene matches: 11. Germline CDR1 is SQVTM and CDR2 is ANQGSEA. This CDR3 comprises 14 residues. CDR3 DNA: TGCAGCGTTCCTACTAGCGGGCTCTCCCCTGAGCAGTTCTTC. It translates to CSVPTSGLSPEQFF.

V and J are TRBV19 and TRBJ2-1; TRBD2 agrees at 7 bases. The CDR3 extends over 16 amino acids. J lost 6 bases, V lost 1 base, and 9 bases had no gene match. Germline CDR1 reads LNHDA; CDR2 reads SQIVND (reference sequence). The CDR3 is CASSIGTAGASNEQFF. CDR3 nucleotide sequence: TGTGCCAGTAGTATAGGAACCGCGGGAGCGAGCAATGAGCAGTTCTTC.

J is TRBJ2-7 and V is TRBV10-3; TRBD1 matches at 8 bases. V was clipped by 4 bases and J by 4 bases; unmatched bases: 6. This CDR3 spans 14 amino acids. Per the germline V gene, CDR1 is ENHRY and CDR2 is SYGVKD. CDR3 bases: TGTGCCATCAGTGGCACAGGGGGGAAGTACGAGCAGTACTTC. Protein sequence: CAISGTGGKYEQYF.

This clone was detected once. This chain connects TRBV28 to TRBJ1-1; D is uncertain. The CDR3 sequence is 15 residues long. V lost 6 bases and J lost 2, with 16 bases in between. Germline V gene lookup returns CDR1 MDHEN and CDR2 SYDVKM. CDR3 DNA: TGTGCCAGCAGCCGACCGGGAGGCAGAAACACTGAAGCTTTCTTT. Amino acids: CASSRPGGRNTEAFF.

The CDR3 sequence: CASSLRIAGGLDTQYF. CDR3 sequence (DNA): TGTGCCAGCAGCTTAAGGATAGCGGGGGGGTTAGATACGCAGTATTTT. The J gene is TRBJ2-3, the V gene TRBV13; 11 nucleotides match TRBD2. Germline V gene sequence: CDR1 PRHDT, CDR2 FYEKMQ (reference sequence). The CDR3 contains 16 residues. With 2 bases clipped from V and 5 bases from J, the junction kept 6 bases outside the gene matches.

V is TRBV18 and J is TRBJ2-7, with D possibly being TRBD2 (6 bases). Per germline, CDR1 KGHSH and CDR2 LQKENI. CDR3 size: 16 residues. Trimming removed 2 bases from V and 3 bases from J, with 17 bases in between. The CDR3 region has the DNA TGTGCCAGCTCACCAGAGAGGAGGAGCGGGTTCTACGAGCAGTACTTC. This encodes CASSPERRSGFYEQYF.